Listed below are T cell receptor beta chains from one sample, sequenced in a study of shared clonotypes between healthy human individuals. The protocol was immunoSEQ multiplex PCR, while the TCRdb copy is restricted to in-frame clones and leaves out a portion. The sample holds 2,500,000 or so clones, around nine tenths seen once. The sample comprised naive CD4+ T cells sorted from blood. These receptors were taken from a man aged 18 to 35 in good health. The CDR3 runs from the conserved cysteine through the conserved F or W. D genes are given only for firm matches. Only some rows state a clone size, as once, few, many or a class for expanded clones.

v_call	d_call	clone_size	j_call	cdr3_nt	cdr3_aa
TRBV7-9	-	-	TRBJ1-4	TGTGCCAGCAGCTTACAGGGGCTAGGAACTAATGAAAAACTGTTTTTT	CASSLQGLGTNEKLFF
TRBV7-9	-	-	TRBJ2-3	TGTGCCAGCAGCGCCTTGGAGCAGCGGGCAGATACGCAGTATTTT	CASSALEQRADTQYF
TRBV9	TRBD1	-	TRBJ1-3	TGTGCCAGCAGCGTTGGAGTACAGGGGGCCGGTGGAAACACCATATATTTT	CASSVGVQGAGGNTIYF
TRBV11-2	-	few	TRBJ1-1	TGTGCCAGCAGCTTTACAGGGAACACTGAAGCTTTCTTT	CASSFTGNTEAFF
TRBV5-1	TRBD2	-	TRBJ2-3	TGCGCCAGCAGCATCAGCGGGGGGGAAGATACGCAGTATTTT	CASSISGGEDTQYF
TRBV6-1	-	-	TRBJ1-1	TGTGCCAGCAGTGAAGGACAGGTTCGAACTGAAGCTTTCTTT	CASSEGQVRTEAFF
TRBV9	-	-	TRBJ2-3	TGTGCCAGCAGCGTAGCTCCCCGCACAGGTACGCAGTATTTT	CASSVAPRTGTQYF
TRBV28	-	-	TRBJ2-1	TGTGCCAGCAGTCAGGACTTCATTGAGCAGTTCTTC	CASSQDFIEQFF
TRBV19	-	-	TRBJ2-2	TGTGCCAGTAGTTTCGGTGGGAACACCGGGGAGCTGTTTTTT	CASSFGGNTGELFF
TRBV11-3	-	-	TRBJ2-3	TGTGCCAGCAGCTTAGGGGGGCAATATGATACGCAGTATTTT	CASSLGGQYDTQYF